One sample yielded the 10 T cell receptor beta chains listed below, sequenced in a study of post-analysis software for immune sequencing data. Unique molecular identifiers tagged the TCR beta cDNA libraries. A single record per CDR3 protein comes from TCRdb applying MiXCR to the PCR reads. This table holds some 370,000 distinct CDR3 sequences, less than 40% found once. These receptors' antigens are unknown. Study findings and constraints: TRBV segments more frequent in patients than in controls numbered about 5 and included TRBV5-6, TRBV5-1 and TRBV20-1.

The sample taken for sequencing was blood. These receptors originate from a girl aged 10 to 17 with multiple sclerosis.

This clonotype was recorded a few times. CDR3 protein: CASADGGTLWGYTF. The CDR3 coding sequence is TGTGCTAGTGCGGATGGCGGGACTTTATGGGGCTACACCTTC. The rearrangement links TRBV12-5 to TRBJ1-2; maybe TRBD1 (5 bases). V was cut by 7 bases and J by 8 bases, with 20 bases left in between. The length of the CDR3 is 14 residues. From germline, CDR1 is LGHNT and CDR2 FRNRAP. The full variable domain, rest sourced from reference TRBV12-5 and TRBJ1-2, is DARVTQTPRHKVTEMGQEVTMRCQPILGHNTVFWYRQTMMQGLELLAYFRNRAPLDDSGMPKDRFSAEMPDATLATLKIQPSEPRDSAVYFCASADGGTLWGYTFGSGTRLTVV.

The chain employs TRBV12-3 or TRBV12-4 and TRBJ1-5; a weak D match, TRBD1 (5 bases). CDR3 length equals 15 residues. Trimming shortened V by 6 bases and J by 5 bases, and 17 bases separated the two germline ends. CDR3 DNA sequence: TGTGCCAGCAGCCCAACGGGGCAGGGCCATCAGCCCCAGCATTTT. It encodes CASSPTGQGHQPQHF.

The chain joins TRBV7-9 to TRBJ2-1; 11 bases align to TRBD2. Per the germline V gene, CDR1 is SEHNR and CDR2 is FQNEAQ (reference sequence). The V and J ends lost 0 bases and 5 bases, in that order; junction bases with no gene match: 6. This CDR3 is 17 amino acids long. CDR3 DNA: TGTGCCAGCAGCTTAGCGCTAACTAGCGGGGGAGACAATGAGCAGTTCTTC. This translates into CASSLALTSGGDNEQFF.

The rearrangement joins TRBV20-1 to TRBJ2-3, with 8 positions matching TRBD2. This CDR3 contains 16 residues. The germline V gene encodes CDR1 DFQATT and CDR2 SNEGSKA (reference sequence). Trimming took 3 bases from V and 2 from J; bases not matched to a gene: 10. As DNA, the CDR3 is TGCAGTGCTAGGAGGGAGCGACTAGCGCTCACAGATACGCAGTATTTT. Its translation: CSARRERLALTDTQYF.

The chain carries TRBV5-1 and TRBJ2-6; no clear D. This CDR3 contains 14 residues. In germline, CDR1 is SGHRS, CDR2 YFSETQ. V lost 6 bases, J lost 2 bases, and 9 bases lay in between. DNA of the CDR3: TGCGCCAGCAACATTGCGGCTGGGGCCAACGTCCTGACTTTC. It specifies CASNIAAGANVLTF.

The chain employs TRBV4-1 and TRBJ2-1, with TRBD2 matching over 9 bases. The CDR3 is 17 amino acids. The V and J ends lost 1 base and 0 bases, in that order; junction bases with no gene match: 4. The germline gives CDR1 MGHRA, CDR2 YSYEKL. The CDR3 region is CASSQVLAGVSYNEQFF. DNA for the CDR3: TGCGCCAGCAGCCAAGTTTTAGCGGGGGTCTCCTACAATGAGCAGTTCTTC.

To note about this clonotype: A read error may produce the germline difference seen at one junction end. This chain links TRBV20-1 with TRBJ2-4; TRBD1 matches at 7 bases. There are 11 residues in the CDR3. In germline, CDR1 is DFQATT, CDR2 SNEGSKA (reference sequence). CDR3 sequence reads: CSARQGDIRYF. The DNA of the CDR3 is TGCAGTGCTAGACAGGGGGACATTCGGTACTTC.

The genes are TRBV3-1 and TRBJ2-4; tentative D call: TRBD2 (6 bases). The closer fit of TRBJ2-7 to the DNA end suggests the J call may be wrong. The length of the CDR3 is 15 residues. Germline V gene data show CDR1 as LGHDT and CDR2 as YNNKEL (reference sequence). The DNA of the CDR3 is TGTGCCAGCAGCCCCCACACTAGCAGAGCCTACGAGCAGTACTTC. Its protein is CASSPHTSRAYEQYF.

This chain uses TRBV5-5 with TRBJ1-4, with TRBD1 matching 7 bases. V dropped 2 bases and J dropped 2; count of bases not matched to a gene: 6. CDR1 and CDR2 from the germline V gene are SGHKS and YYEKEE (reference sequence). CDR3 length: 16 residues. For the CDR3, the DNA is TGTGCCAGCAGCTTTAGGAGGGGGCGGACTAATGAAAAACTGTTTTTT. It is translated as CASSFRRGRTNEKLFF.

The rearrangement uses TRBV5-1 and TRBJ2-5; 8 nucleotides agree with TRBD1. CDR3 size: 12 residues. The ends lost 7 bases at V and 5 bases at J; junction bases unmatched: 4. Germline assignment: CDR1 SGHRS and CDR2 YFSETQ. CDR3 sequence: CASQGAWETQYF. CDR3 DNA: TGCGCCAGCCAGGGGGCATGGGAGACCCAGTACTTC.